Below, 5 T cell receptor beta chains from the same sample are listed, as sequenced in a study of T cells in Graves' hyperthyroidism and ophthalmopathy. From RNA transcripts, TCR beta CDR3 regions were amplified. The HTBI primer set drove a first-round RT-PCR of the TCR CDR3. MiXCR was run by TCRdb on the multiplex PCR reads, yielding one entry per CDR3 protein. The table lists 450,000 to 550,000 distinct CDR3 sequences, roughly 25% of them singletons, with around 10% in the top ten. Source material: blood. These receptors were obtained from a woman aged 25-40 years with Graves' ophthalmopathy.

The chain combines TRBV12-3 or TRBV12-4 with TRBJ2-2; 7 nucleotides agree with TRBD2. The CDR3 is 16 amino acids. Losses at the gene ends were 4 bases for V and 3 bases for J; bases not matched to a gene: 8. The CDR3 sequence is CASSSERGRDTGELFF. The CDR3 region has the DNA TGTGCCAGCAGTTCCGAGCGGGGTCGAGACACCGGGGAGCTGTTTTTT.

This clonotype was seen many times. The CDR3 sequence is CASSLRGALNTGELFF. In DNA form, the CDR3 reads TGCGCCAGCAGCTTAAGGGGGGCGCTGAACACCGGGGAGCTGTTTTTT. The chain combines TRBV5-1 with TRBJ2-2; either TRBD1 or TRBD2 may supply D (6 bases each). Germline V gene sequence: CDR1 SGHRS, CDR2 YFSETQ. This CDR3 comprises 16 residues. V lost 2 bases and J 1 base, leaving 12 bases between the germline ends.

The chain recombines TRBV6-1 with TRBJ1-5; D might be TRBD1 (5 bases). The germline CDR1 and CDR2 sequences are MNHNS and SASEGT. This CDR3 is 12 amino acids long. The V gene lost 4 bases and the J gene lost 11 bases, with 12 bases spanning the gap. CDR3 amino acids: CASSARGTTQHF. CDR3 DNA: TGTGCCAGCAGTGCCCGGGGCACGACCCAGCATTTT.

The chain combines TRBV28 with TRBJ2-7; 9 bases are shared with TRBD1. The CDR3 consists of 16 residues. From germline, CDR1 is MDHEN and CDR2 SYDVKM. Trimming took 5 bases from V and 3 from J; bases not matched to a gene: 11. The CDR3 DNA is TGTGCCAGCAGTACAACAGACAGGGACAGGGACTACGAGCAGTACTTC. Translating gives CASSTTDRDRDYEQYF.

The chain is built from TRBV7-9 and TRBJ1-2, with D tentatively TRBD1 (6 bases). V was cut by 5 bases and J by 3 bases, with 16 bases left in between. CDR3 length: 15 amino acids. Looked up from germline, CDR1 is SEHNR and CDR2 is FQNEAQ (reference sequence). CDR3: CASSGQQGLYYGYTF. In DNA, the CDR3 is TGTGCCAGCAGCGGTCAACAGGGTCTCTACTATGGCTACACCTTC.